Given below is one TCR beta chain in context. Antigen specificity is unknown. Germline CDR1 and CDR2: MNHNS and SASEGT. Trimming took 9 bases from V and 3 from J; bases not matched to a gene: 6. The CDR3 loop spans 13 amino acids. Generated by immunoSEQ multiplex PCR, the TCRdb table keeps only in-frame clones and is missing some. The sample carries about 100,000 clones, around 95% recorded once. These data are taken from a study of siplizumab effects on memory and regulatory T cells. Regarding the study as a whole: There was no confirmation of the suppressive function of proliferating Tregs from siplizumab cultures. Apparently more diverse than memory cells, naive T cells also seemed major alloresponse contributors.

Sample: Tregs sorted from blood. V usage is TRBV6-1 and J usage is TRBJ2-3; TRBD1 matches at 7 bases. The TCR comes from a human donor in good health. The CDR3 region has the DNA TGTGCCAGTATTCACAGGGGAACAGATACGCAGTATTTT. This gives the protein CASIHRGTDTQYF.